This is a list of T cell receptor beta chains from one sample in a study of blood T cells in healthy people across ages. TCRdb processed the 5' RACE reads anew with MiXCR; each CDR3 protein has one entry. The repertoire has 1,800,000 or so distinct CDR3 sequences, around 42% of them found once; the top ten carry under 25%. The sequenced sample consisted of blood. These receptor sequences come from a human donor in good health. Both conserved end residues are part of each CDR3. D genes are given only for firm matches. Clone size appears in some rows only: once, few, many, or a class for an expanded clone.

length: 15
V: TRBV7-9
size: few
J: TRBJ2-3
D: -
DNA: TGTGCCAGCAGCTTAGTCCAGCGGCCCACAGATACGCAGTATTTT
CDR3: CASSLVQRPTDTQYF

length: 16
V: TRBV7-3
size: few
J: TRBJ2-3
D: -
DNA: TGTGCCAGCAGCTTAGGGTTTGAGGCTAGCACAGATACGCAGTATTTT
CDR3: CASSLGFEASTDTQYF

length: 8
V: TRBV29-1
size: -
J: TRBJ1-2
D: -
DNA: TGCAGCATCAAGGGCTACACCTTC
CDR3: CSIKGYTF

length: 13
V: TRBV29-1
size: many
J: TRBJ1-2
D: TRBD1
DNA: TGCAGCGTTGAAGGTCAAGGGGGCAATGGCTACACCTTC
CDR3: CSVEGQGGNGYTF

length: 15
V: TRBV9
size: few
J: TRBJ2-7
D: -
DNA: TGTGCCAGCAGCGTAGGGGCGGGGGCAGGCTACGAGCAGTACTTC
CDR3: CASSVGAGAGYEQYF

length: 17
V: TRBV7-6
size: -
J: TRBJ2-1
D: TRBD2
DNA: TGTGCCGGCAGCCTAAACCAGCGGGGGAGCCAAGGGGATGAGCAGTTCTTC
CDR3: CAGSLNQRGSQGDEQFF

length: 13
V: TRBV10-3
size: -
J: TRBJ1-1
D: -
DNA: TGTGCCATCAAGCAGGGCGGAAACACTGAAGCTTTCTTT
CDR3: CAIKQGGNTEAFF

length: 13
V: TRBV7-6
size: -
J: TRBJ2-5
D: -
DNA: TGTGCCAATTCTACCGGGAACCAAGAGGCCCAGTACTTC
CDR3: CANSTGNQEAQYF

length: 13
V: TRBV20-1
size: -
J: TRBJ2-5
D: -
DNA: TGCAGTGCTAGTGAGAGCAGTCGAGAGACCCAGTGCTTC
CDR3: CSASESSRETQCF

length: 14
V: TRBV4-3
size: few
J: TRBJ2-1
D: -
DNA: TGCGCCAGCAGCCAAGGTCCCGTGGGCAATGAGCAGTTCTTC
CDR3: CASSQGPVGNEQFF

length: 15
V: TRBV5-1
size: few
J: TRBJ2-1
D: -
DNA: TGCGCCAGCAGGTCCGGGACGATGGGAACGAATGAGCAGTTCTTC
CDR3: CASRSGTMGTNEQFF

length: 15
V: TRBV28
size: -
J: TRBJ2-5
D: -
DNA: TGTGCCAGCAGCCAGGAACAGAGGAACCAAGAGACCCAGTACTTC
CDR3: CASSQEQRNQETQYF

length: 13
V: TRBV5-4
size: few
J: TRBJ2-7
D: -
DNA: TGTGCCAGCAGCTTGGCGAATGGGGCCGAGCAGTACTTC
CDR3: CASSLANGAEQYF

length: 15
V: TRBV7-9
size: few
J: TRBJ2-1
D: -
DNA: TGTGCCAGTCACACCATGGGGAGCTCCTACAATGAGCAGTTCTTC
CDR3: CASHTMGSSYNEQFF

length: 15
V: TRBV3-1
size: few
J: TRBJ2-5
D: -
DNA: TGTGCCAGCAGCCAAGTCGCAGAGCTACAAGAGACCCAGTACTTC
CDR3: CASSQVAELQETQYF

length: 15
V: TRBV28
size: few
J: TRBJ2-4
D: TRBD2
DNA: TGTGCCAGCAGTACTCTAGCGGGGCGACCGGGGGAGCAGTACTTC
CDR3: CASSTLAGRPGEQYF

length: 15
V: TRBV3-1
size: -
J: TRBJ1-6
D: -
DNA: TGTGCCAGCAGCCAAGAGGACCGAGCGCCGTCACCCCTCCACTTT
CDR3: CASSQEDRAPSPLHF

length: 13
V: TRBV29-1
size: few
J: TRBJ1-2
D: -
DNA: TGCAGCGTTGACCAGTTAGCTAACTATGGCTACACCTTC
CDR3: CSVDQLANYGYTF

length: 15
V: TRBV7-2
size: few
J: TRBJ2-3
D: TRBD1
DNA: TGTGCCAGCAGCTTAACGGGACAGGAGCCCGATACGCAGTATTTT
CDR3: CASSLTGQEPDTQYF

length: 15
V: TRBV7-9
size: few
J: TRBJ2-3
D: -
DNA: TGTGCCAGCAGCTTAAGGACTCCTAGCACAGATACGCAGTATTTT
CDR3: CASSLRTPSTDTQYF

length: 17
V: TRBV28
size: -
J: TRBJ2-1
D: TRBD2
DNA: TGTGCCAGCAGTTTACCCTTACTAGCGGGGTCCTACAATGAGCAGTTCTTC
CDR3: CASSLPLLAGSYNEQFF

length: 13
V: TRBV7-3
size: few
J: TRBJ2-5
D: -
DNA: TGTGCCAGCAGCAAGGGGGGGCAAGAGACCCAGTACTTC
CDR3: CASSKGGQETQYF

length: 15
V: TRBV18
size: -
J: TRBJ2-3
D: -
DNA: TGTGCCAGCTCGCCCTCTTTTGCTAGCACCGATACGCAGTATTTT
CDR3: CASSPSFASTDTQYF

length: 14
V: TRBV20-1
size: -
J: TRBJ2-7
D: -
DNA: TGCAGTGCTAGAGATGGCGCGAGCTCCTACGAGCAGTACTTC
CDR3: CSARDGASSYEQYF

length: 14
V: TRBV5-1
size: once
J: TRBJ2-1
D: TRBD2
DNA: TGCGCCAGCAGCTTGTTACCTAGCGGAGGTGAGCAGTTCTTC
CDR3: CASSLLPSGGEQFF

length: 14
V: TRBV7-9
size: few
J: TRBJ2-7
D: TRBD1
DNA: TGTGCCAGCAGCGACCGACAGGGTCTGCGCGAGCAGTACTTC
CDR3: CASSDRQGLREQYF

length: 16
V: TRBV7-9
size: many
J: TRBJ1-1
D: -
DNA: TGTGCCAGCAGCTTAGCGCTAAGCAACCTCCTACGGCGAGCTTTCTTT
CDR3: CASSLALSNLLRRAFF

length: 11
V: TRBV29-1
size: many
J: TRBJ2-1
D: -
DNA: TGCAGCGTGAGAGGTGCGAGGGAGCAGTTCTTC
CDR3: CSVRGAREQFF

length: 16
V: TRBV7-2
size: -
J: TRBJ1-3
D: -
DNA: TGTGCCAGCAGTTACGAGACCTGGAACTCTGGAAACACCATATATTTT
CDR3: CASSYETWNSGNTIYF

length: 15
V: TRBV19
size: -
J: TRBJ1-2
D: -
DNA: TGTGCCAGTATCACTCAGAGGGACGGATACTATGGCTACACCTTC
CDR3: CASITQRDGYYGYTF

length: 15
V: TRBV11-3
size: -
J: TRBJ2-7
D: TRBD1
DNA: TGTGCCAGCAGCTTAGAGGGGACAGTTGGTTACGAGCAGTACTTC
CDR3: CASSLEGTVGYEQYF

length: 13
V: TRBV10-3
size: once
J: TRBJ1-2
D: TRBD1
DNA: TGTGCCATCACCTCAGGGGGAGCTTTGGGCTACACCTTC
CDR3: CAITSGGALGYTF

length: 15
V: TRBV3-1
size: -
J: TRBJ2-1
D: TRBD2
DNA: TGTGCCAGCAGCCAAGTAGCGGGGGCCAACAATGAGCAGTTCTTC
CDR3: CASSQVAGANNEQFF

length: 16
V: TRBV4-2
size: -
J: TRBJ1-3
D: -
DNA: TGTGCCAGCAGCCAACCTACAGGACTCTCTGGAAACACCATATATTTT
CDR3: CASSQPTGLSGNTIYF

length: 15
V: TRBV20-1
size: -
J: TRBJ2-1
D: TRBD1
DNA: TGCAGTGCTACAGGGGGTTCCCGGGATGATGATGAGCAGTTCTTC
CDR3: CSATGGSRDDDEQFF

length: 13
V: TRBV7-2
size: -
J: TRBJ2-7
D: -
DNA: TGTGCCAGCAGTTCAGTCCTTAACTACGAGCAGTACTTC
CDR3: CASSSVLNYEQYF

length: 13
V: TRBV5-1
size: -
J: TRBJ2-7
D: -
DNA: TGCGCCAGCAGCGAGTTGGTTTACAATGAGCAGTACTTC
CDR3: CASSELVYNEQYF

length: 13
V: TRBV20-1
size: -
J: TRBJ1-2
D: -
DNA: TGCAGTGCGATCACGCCAGGGCTGGGGGGCTACACCTTC
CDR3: CSAITPGLGGYTF

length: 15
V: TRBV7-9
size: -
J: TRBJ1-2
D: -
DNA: TGTGCCAGCCGCCGATACGGTGGAGGGAACTATGGCTACACCTTC
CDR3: CASRRYGGGNYGYTF

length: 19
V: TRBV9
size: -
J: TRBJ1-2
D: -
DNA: TGTGCCAGTAGCGTAGCTACAGGGCAGGGGCGACAGGCGCGGGATGGCTACACCTTC
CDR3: CASSVATGQGRQARDGYTF

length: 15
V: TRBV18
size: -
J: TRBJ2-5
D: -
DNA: TGTGCCAGCTCACCAATTCTTCAGGGATACGAGACCCAGTACTTC
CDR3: CASSPILQGYETQYF

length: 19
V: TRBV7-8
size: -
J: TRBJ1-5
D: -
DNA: TGTGCCAGCAGCGTTAGCTTTGGAGACTCCCAATGGGGCAATCAGCCCCAGCATTTT
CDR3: CASSVSFGDSQWGNQPQHF

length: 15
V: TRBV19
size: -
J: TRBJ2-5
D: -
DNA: TGTGCCAGTAGACCACAGTCTCGACACCCAGAGACCCAGTACTTC
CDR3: CASRPQSRHPETQYF

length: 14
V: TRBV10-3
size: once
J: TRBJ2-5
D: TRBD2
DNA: TGTGCCACCAGCGCGGGGGGCCCCCAAGAGACCCAGTACTTC
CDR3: CATSAGGPQETQYF

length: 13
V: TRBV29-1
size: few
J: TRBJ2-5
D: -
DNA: TGCAGCGTTGCCCGTGACAGGTTAGAGACCCAGTACTTC
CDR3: CSVARDRLETQYF

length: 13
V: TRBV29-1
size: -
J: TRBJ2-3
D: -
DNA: TGCAGCCCTCGACAGGACTTAACAGATATGCAGTATTTT
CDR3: CSPRQDLTDMQYF

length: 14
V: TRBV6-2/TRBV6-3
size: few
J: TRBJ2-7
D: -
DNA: TGTGCCAGCAGTTACTTACAGGGACCCTACGAGCAGTACTTC
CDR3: CASSYLQGPYEQYF

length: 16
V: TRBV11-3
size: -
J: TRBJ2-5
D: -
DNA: TGTGCCAGCAGCTTAGAAGGGTGGCCTCCTAAGGAGACCCAGTACTTC
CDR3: CASSLEGWPPKETQYF

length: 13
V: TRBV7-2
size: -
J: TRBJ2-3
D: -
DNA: TGTGCCAGCAGCCAGGAGGGTTCGGATACGCAGTATTTT
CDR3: CASSQEGSDTQYF

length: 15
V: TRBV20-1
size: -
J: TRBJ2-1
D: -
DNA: TGCAGTGCTATGGATATGCGAAAGGGCTACAATGAGCAGTTCTTC
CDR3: CSAMDMRKGYNEQFF

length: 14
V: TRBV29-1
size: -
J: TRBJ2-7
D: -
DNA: TGCAGCGTTGTCAACAGGGATTTCTCCTACGAGCAGTACTTC
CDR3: CSVVNRDFSYEQYF

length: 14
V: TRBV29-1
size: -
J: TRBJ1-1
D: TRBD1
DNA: TGCAGCGTTGTGAGAGGGGGCGCGGGGACTGAAGCTTTCTTT
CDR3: CSVVRGGAGTEAFF